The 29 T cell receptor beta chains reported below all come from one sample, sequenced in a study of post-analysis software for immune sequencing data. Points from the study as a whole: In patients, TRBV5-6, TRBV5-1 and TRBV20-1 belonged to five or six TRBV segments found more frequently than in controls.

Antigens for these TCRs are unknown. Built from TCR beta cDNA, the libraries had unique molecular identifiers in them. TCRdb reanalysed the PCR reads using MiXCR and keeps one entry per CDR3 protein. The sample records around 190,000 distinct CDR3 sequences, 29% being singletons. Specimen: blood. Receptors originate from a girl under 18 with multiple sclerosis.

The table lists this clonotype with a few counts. CDR3 sequence reads: CASSYSIVSGAGGYTF. CDR3 in DNA: TGTGCCAGCAGTTACTCGATAGTCTCGGGGGCGGGTGGCTACACCTTC. V is TRBV6-5 and J is TRBJ1-2; perhaps TRBD1 as D (6 bases). There are 16 residues in the CDR3. Trimming cost V 0 bases and J 7 bases, with 18 bases left between them. Germline V gene data show CDR1 as MNHEY and CDR2 as SVGAGI.

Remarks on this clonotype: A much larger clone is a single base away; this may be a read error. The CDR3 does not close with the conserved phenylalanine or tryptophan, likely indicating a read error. For the CDR3, the DNA is TGCAGTGCTAGAGTAGCGGGGAAAAGCTCCTACGAGCAGTACTGC. Translation gives CSARVAGKSSYEQYC. The chain recombines TRBV20-1 with TRBJ2-7; 8 nucleotides line up with TRBD2. The trim removed 1 base at V and 0 bases at J, leaving 5 bases unmatched. The germline gives CDR1 DFQATT, CDR2 SNEGSKA (reference sequence). The CDR3 is 15 amino acids.

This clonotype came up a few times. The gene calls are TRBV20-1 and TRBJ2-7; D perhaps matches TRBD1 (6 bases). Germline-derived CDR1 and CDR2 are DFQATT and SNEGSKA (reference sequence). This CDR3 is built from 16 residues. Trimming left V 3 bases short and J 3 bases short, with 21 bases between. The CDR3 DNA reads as TGCAGTGCTAGTCCTATTGACAGGACCTTGCGCTACGAGCAGTACTTC. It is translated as CSASPIDRTLRYEQYF.

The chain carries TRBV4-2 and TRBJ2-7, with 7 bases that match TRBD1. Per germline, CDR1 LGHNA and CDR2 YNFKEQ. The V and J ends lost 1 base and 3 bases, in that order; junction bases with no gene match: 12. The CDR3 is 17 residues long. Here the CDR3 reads CASSQAPDREIGYEQYF. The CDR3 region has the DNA TGTGCCAGCAGCCAAGCCCCAGACAGGGAAATAGGCTACGAGCAGTACTTC.

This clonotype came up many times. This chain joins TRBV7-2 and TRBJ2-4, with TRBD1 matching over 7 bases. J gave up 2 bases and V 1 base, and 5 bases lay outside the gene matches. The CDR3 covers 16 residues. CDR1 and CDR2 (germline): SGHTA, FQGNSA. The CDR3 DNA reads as TGTGCCAGCAGCTTAGGCAGGGGGTTTACCAAAAACATTCAGTACTTC. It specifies CASSLGRGFTKNIQYF.

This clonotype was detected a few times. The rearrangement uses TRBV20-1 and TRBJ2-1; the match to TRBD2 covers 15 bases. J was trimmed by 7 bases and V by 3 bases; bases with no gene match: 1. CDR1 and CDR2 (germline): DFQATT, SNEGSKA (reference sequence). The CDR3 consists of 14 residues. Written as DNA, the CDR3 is TGCAGTGCTAGGGGGACTAGCGGGAGGAATGAGCAGTTCTTC. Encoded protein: CSARGTSGRNEQFF.

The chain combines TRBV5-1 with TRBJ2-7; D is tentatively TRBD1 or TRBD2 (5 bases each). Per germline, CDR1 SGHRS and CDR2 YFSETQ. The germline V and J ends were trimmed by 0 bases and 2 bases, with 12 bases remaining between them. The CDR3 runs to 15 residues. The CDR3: CASSLAGTVPYEQYF. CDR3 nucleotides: TGCGCCAGCAGCTTGGCCGGGACCGTACCCTACGAGCAGTACTTC.

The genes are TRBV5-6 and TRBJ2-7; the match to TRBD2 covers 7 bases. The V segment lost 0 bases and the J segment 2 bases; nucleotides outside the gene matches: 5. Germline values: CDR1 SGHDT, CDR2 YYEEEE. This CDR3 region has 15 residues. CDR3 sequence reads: CASSLAWDYPYEQYF. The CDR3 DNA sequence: TGTGCCAGCAGCTTGGCCTGGGACTACCCCTACGAGCAGTACTTC. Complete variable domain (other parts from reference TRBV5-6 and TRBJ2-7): DAGVTQSPTHLIKTRGQQVTLRCSPKSGHDTVSWYQQALGQGPQFIFQYYEEEERQRGNFPDRFSGHQFPNYSSELNVNALLLGDSALYLCASSLAWDYPYEQYFGPGTRLTVT.

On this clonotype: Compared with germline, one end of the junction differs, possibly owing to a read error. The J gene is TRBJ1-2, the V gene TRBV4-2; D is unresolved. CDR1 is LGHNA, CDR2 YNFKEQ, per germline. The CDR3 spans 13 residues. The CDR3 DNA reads TGTGCCAGCATCCAAGATGCTACGGTTGGCTACACCTTC. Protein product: CASIQDATVGYTF.

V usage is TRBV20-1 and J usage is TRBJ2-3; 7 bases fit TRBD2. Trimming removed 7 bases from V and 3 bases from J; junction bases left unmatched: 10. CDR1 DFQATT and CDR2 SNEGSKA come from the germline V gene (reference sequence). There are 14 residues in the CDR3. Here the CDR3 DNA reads TGCAGTGTTAGGACTGGCGGGAGAACAGATACGCAGTATTTT. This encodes CSVRTGGRTDTQYF.

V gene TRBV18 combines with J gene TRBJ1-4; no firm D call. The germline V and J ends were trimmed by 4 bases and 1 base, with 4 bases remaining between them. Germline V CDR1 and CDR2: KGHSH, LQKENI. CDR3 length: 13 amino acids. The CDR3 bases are TGTGCCAGCTCACAAAGAACTAATGAAAAACTGTTTTTT. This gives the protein CASSQRTNEKLFF.

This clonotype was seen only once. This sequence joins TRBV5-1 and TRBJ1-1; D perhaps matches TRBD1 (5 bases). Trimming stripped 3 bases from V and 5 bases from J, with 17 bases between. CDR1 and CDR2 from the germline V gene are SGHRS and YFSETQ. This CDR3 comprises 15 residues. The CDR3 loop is CASSSDSARGTEAFF. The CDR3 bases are TGCGCCAGCAGCTCTGACAGCGCGAGAGGTACTGAAGCTTTCTTT.

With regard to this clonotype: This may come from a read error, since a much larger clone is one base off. The CDR3 sequence: CSATTGTGVDNEQYF. The CDR3 DNA sequence: TGCAGTGCCACGACCGGGACAGGGGTGGACAATGAGCAGTACTTC. V and J are TRBV20-1 and TRBJ2-5; 10 nucleotides line up with TRBD1. The CDR3 totals 15 residues. Germline CDR1 is DFQATT and CDR2 is SNEGSKA (reference sequence). The V and J ends lost 6 bases and 11 bases, in that order; junction bases with no gene match: 18.

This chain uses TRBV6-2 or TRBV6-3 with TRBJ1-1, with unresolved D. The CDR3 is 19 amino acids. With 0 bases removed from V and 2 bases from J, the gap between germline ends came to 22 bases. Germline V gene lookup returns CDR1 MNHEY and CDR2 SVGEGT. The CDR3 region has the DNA TGTGCCAGCAGTTACTCGAATAGCAGAGGGTGGCAGCTTAACACTGAAGCTTTCTTT. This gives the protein CASSYSNSRGWQLNTEAFF.

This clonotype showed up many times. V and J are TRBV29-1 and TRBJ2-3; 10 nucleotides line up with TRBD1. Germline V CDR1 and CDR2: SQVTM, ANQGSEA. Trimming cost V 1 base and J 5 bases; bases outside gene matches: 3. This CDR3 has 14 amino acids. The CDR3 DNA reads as TGCAGCGTTGAAGGAGGACAGGGGGTAGATACGCAGTATTTT. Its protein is CSVEGGQGVDTQYF.

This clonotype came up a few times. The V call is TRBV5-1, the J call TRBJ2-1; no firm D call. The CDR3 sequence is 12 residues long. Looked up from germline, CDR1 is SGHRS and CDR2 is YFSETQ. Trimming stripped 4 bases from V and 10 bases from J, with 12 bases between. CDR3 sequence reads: CASSVSLREQFF. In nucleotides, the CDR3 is TGCGCCAGCAGCGTCTCACTTCGGGAGCAGTTCTTC.

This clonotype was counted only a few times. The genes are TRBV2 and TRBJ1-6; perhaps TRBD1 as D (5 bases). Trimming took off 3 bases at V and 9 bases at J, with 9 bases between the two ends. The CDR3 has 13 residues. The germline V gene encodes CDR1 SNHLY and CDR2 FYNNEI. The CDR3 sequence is CASSDQGGSPLHF. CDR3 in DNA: TGTGCCAGCAGTGACCAGGGAGGTTCACCCCTCCACTTT.

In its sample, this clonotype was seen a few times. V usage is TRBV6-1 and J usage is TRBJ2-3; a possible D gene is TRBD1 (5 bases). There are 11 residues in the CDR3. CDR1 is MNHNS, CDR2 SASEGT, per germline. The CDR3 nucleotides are TGTGGGGCCTTAGGGGCAGATACGCAGTATTTT. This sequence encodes CGALGADTQYF.

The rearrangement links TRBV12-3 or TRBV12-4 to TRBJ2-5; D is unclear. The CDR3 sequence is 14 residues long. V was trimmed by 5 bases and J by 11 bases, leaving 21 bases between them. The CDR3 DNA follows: TGTGCCAGCAGTCCCGGAGCTTCGGGCAATGAGCAGTACTTC. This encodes CASSPGASGNEQYF.

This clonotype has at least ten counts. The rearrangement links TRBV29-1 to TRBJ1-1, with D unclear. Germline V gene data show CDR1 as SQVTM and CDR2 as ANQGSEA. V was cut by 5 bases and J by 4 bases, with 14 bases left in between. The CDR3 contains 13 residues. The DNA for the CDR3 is TGCAGCGTTTGCGAGGAGTGGGTCACTGAAGCTTTCTTT. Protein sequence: CSVCEEWVTEAFF.

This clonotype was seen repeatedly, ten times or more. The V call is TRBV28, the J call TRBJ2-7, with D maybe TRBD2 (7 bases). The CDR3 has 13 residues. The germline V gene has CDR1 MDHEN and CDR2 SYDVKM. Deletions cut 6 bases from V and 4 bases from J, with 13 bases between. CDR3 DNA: TGTGCCAGCAGCCCTGGGGGGGCATACGAGCAGTACTTC. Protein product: CASSPGGAYEQYF.

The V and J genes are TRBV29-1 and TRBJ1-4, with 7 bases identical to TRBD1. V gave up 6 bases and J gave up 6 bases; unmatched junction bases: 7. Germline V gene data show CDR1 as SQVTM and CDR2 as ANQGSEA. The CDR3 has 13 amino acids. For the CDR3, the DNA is TGCAGCGTGGGACAGCGGAGGGATGAAAAACTGTTTTTT. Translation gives CSVGQRRDEKLFF. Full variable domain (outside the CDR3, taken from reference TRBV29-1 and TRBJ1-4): SAVISQKPSRDICQRGTSLTIQCQVDSQVTMMFWYRQQPGQSLTLIATANQGSEATYESGFVIDKFPISRPNLTFSTLTVSNMSPEDSSIYLCSVGQRRDEKLFFGSGTQLSVL.

The chain's CDR3 is CASSLEGGISAGTQYF. In DNA, the CDR3 is TGCGCCAGCAGCTTGGAAGGGGGCATCAGCGCAGGTACGCAGTATTTT. The V and J genes are TRBV5-1 and TRBJ2-3; TRBD1 aligns across 7 bases. Germline-derived CDR1 and CDR2 are SGHRS and YFSETQ. The CDR3 spans 16 residues. With V trimmed by 0 bases and J by 8 bases, 12 bases remained unmatched.

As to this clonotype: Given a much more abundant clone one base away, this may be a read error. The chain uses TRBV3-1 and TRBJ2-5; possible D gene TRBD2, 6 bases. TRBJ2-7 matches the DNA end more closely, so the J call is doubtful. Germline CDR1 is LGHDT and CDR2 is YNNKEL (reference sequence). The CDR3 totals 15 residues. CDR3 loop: CASSQISGTANEQYF. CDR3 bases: TGTGCCAGCAGCCAAATCTCCGGGACTGCAAACGAGCAGTACTTC.

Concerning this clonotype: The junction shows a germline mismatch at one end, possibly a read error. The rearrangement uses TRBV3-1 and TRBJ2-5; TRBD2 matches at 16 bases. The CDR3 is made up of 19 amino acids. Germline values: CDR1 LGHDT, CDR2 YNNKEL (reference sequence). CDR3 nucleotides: TGTACCAGCAGCCAATCGGGACTAGCGGGAGGGCCCCCCGTCAATGAGCAGTACTTC. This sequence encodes CTSSQSGLAGGPPVNEQYF.

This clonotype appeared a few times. The CDR3 loop is CASSLGNVGTDTQYF. CDR3 bases: TGTGCCAGCAGCTTAGGGAATGTGGGCACAGATACGCAGTATTTT. The V gene is TRBV7-8, the J gene TRBJ2-3; no reliable D call. V lost 1 base, J lost 1 base, and 9 bases lay in between. The CDR3 has 15 residues. CDR1 is SGHVS, CDR2 FQNEAQ, per germline. The complete variable domain, with remaining parts taken from reference TRBV7-8 and TRBJ2-3, reads GAGVSQSPRYKVAKRGQDVALRCDPISGHVSLFWYQQALGQGPEFLTYFQNEAQLDKSGLPSDRFFAERPEGSVSTLKIQRTQQEDSAVYLCASSLGNVGTDTQYFGPGTRLTVL.

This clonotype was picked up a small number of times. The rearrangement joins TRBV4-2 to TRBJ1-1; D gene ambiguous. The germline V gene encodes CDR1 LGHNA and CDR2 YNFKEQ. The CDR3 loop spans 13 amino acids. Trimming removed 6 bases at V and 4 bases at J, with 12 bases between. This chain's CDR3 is CASSREVRTEAFF. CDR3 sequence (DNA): TGTGCCAGCAGTAGAGAAGTTCGCACTGAAGCTTTCTTT.

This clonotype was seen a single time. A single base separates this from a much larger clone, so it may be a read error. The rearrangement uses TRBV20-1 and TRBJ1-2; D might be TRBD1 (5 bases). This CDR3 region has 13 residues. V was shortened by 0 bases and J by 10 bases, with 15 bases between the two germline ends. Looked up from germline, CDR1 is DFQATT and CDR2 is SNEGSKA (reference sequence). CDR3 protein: CSAREDTIEDYTF. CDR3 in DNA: TGCAGTGCTAGAGAGGACACTATTGAAGACTACACCTTC.

CDR3 DNA: TGCAGTGCCCCGACAGGGGGGAGGGAGACCCAGTACTTC. Amino acids: CSAPTGGRETQYF. The chain couples TRBV20-1 to TRBJ2-5, with TRBD1 matching 9 bases. This CDR3 has 13 amino acids. Unmatched junction bases numbered 7, after V lost 6 bases and J lost 5 bases. Germline V gene data show CDR1 as DFQATT and CDR2 as SNEGSKA (reference sequence).